These 13 T cell receptor beta chains came from one sample sequenced in a study of T cells in Graves' hyperthyroidism and ophthalmopathy. TCR beta CDR3 sequences were amplified from RNA transcripts. The TCR CDR3 first-round RT-PCR relied on the HTBI primer set. TCRdb redid the calling of the multiplex PCR reads with MiXCR, one entry per CDR3 protein. The sample carries under 250,000 distinct CDR3 sequences, approximately 23% recorded once. The sample was blood. Every receptor here comes from a woman aged 40 to 49 with Graves' ophthalmopathy.

In its sample, this clonotype was seen many times. This rearrangement joins TRBV11-2 to TRBJ2-7; 9 positions match TRBD2. This CDR3 has 18 amino acids. In germline, CDR1 is SGHAT, CDR2 FQNNGV. V lost 2 bases and J lost 6; bases outside the gene matches: 17. The CDR3 DNA reads TGTGCCAGCAGCTTAATATCTAGCGGGGATGTGGGTGGCTCCGAGCAGTACTTC. Protein sequence: CASSLISSGDVGGSEQYF.

There are many counts of this clonotype. The V call is TRBV6-1, the J call TRBJ2-7; 8 bases are a match to TRBD2. Germline V CDR1 and CDR2: MNHNS, SASEGT. J lost 5 bases, V lost 6 bases, and 9 bases had no gene match. The CDR3 is made up of 14 amino acids. Written as DNA, the CDR3 is TGTGCCAGCAGGGGAGCGGGAGATTCGGACGAGCAGTACTTC. This codes for CASRGAGDSDEQYF.

This clonotype appeared many times. The J gene is TRBJ2-7, the V gene TRBV14, with 9 nucleotides matching TRBD2. V lost 4 bases to trimming and J lost 12 bases; unmatched junction nucleotides: 7. Germline lookup yields CDR1 SGHDN and CDR2 FVKESK. The length of the CDR3 is 12 residues. The CDR3 spells CASSPLGLATYF. CDR3 DNA sequence: TGTGCCAGCAGCCCCCTCGGACTAGCGACGTACTTC.

This clonotype showed up many times. The V and J genes are TRBV12-3 or TRBV12-4 and TRBJ1-5, with 9 bases that match TRBD1. This CDR3 comprises 14 residues. Trimming took 3 bases from V and 7 from J; bases not matched to a gene: 4. CDR3 amino acids: CASSLSTGGQPQHF. The CDR3 nucleotides read TGTGCCAGCAGTTTGTCGACAGGGGGACAGCCCCAGCATTTT.

At least ten counts were recorded for this clonotype. The genes are TRBV6-1 and TRBJ2-5; no clear D gene. The CDR3 runs 13 residues. Trimming stripped 3 bases from V and 5 bases from J, with 10 bases between. Per the germline V gene, CDR1 is MNHNS and CDR2 is SASEGT. The CDR3 protein is CASSDVRVETQYF. In DNA, the CDR3 is TGTGCCAGCAGTGATGTTAGGGTCGAGACCCAGTACTTC.

This clonotype was seen at least ten times. The gene calls are TRBV9 and TRBJ1-5; possible D gene TRBD1, 5 bases. CDR3 length equals 15 residues. Germline CDR1 and CDR2: SGDLS and YYNGEE. V dropped 3 bases and J dropped 2 bases, with 12 bases sitting between them. CDR3 DNA sequence: TGTGCCAGCAGCGAATCAGGGTTCGGCAATCAGCCCCAGCATTTT. Translating gives CASSESGFGNQPQHF.

This clonotype has just a few counts. The V gene is TRBV30, the J gene TRBJ1-1; D unresolved. V was trimmed by 4 bases and J by 6 bases, leaving 12 bases between them. CDR3 length: 12 residues. Germline V CDR1 and CDR2: GTSNPN, SVGIG (reference sequence). CDR3 nucleotide sequence: TGTGCCTGGAAGAATGGGCGGCCTGAAGCTTTCTTT. Translation: CAWKNGRPEAFF. The full variable domain, in which reference TRBV30 and TRBJ1-1 provide the parts outside the CDR3, is SQTIHQWPATLVQPVGSPLSLECTVEGTSNPNLYWYRQAAGRGLQLLFYSVGIGQISSEVPQNLSASRPQDRQFILSSKKLLLSDSGFYLCAWKNGRPEAFFGQGTRLTVV.

At least ten counts were recorded for this clonotype. The chain is built from TRBV19 and TRBJ1-5; the D gene is possibly TRBD1 (5 bases). Germline V gives CDR1 LNHDA, CDR2 SQIVND (reference sequence). Trimming took 5 bases from V and 0 from J, leaving 14 bases between them. The CDR3 contains 16 residues. This chain's CDR3 is CASSPGRGYSNQPQHF. The CDR3 DNA follows: TGTGCCAGTAGTCCTGGACGGGGCTATAGCAATCAGCCCCAGCATTTT.

This chain uses TRBV20-1 with TRBJ2-7; D call uncertain. The DNA end lines up better with TRBJ2-1; the J call may be wrong. The germline V gene has CDR1 DFQATT and CDR2 SNEGSKA (reference sequence). The CDR3 is 14 residues long. The CDR3 coding sequence is TGCAGTGCTGGTACGATCCTCGCCCGCTACGAGCAGTTCTTC. Residues: CSAGTILARYEQFF.

This clonotype was counted a single time. The chain links TRBV6-1 to TRBJ2-5, with D unclear. This CDR3 has 11 residues. Germline V gene data show CDR1 as MNHNS and CDR2 as SASEGT. V lost 1 base, J lost 13 bases, and 10 bases lay in between. For the CDR3, the DNA is TGTGCCAGCAGTGAAGATTGGGTCCCGTACTTC. Amino acid sequence: CASSEDWVPYF.

This chain connects TRBV4-2 to TRBJ2-7; unclear D gene. V was shortened by 0 bases and J by 7 bases, with 13 bases between the two germline ends. Germline values: CDR1 LGHNA, CDR2 YNFKEQ. The CDR3 is made up of 14 amino acids. CDR3 protein: CASSQENFSEEQYF. CDR3 nucleotide sequence: TGTGCCAGCAGCCAAGAGAACTTTTCGGAAGAGCAGTACTTC.

This clonotype was counted ten times or more. The rearrangement joins TRBV10-3 to TRBJ2-7; the D is unclear. Germline V gene data show CDR1 as ENHRY and CDR2 as SYGVKD. The CDR3 spans 14 residues. The V and J ends lost 4 bases and 4 bases respectively, with 14 bases between them. CDR3 protein: CAISVSTSFYEQYF. CDR3 bases: TGTGCCATCAGTGTATCGACCTCCTTTTACGAGCAGTACTTC.

This clonotype came up many times. V usage is TRBV6-5 and J usage is TRBJ2-7, with D perhaps TRBD1 (6 bases). Germline CDR1 is MNHEY and CDR2 is SVGAGI. The CDR3 covers 14 residues. Between the trimmed V and J ends, which lost 6 bases and 7 bases, there was a span of 19 bases. For the CDR3, the DNA is TGTGCCAGCAGCCCAGGTCCAGGGGTTGGGGAGCAGTACTTC. It codes for CASSPGPGVGEQYF.